This T cell receptor (beta chain) was recorded in a study of beta chain features in type 1 diabetes. Turning to the study itself: Patients shared similar age, gender and cell yields with healthy donors.

The germline V gene encodes CDR1 LNHNV and CDR2 YYDKDF (reference sequence). Trimming removed 1 base from V and 3 bases from J; junction bases left unmatched: 4. The CDR3 loop spans 15 amino acids. Study observations and caveats: It was possible that PCR favored shorter templates, equally so in patients and controls. Within each of all four CD4+ subsets, Type 1 diabetes patients had TCRB CDR3s that were moderately but significantly shorter.

In regard to this clone: Its antigen is unknown.

Isolated RNA was reverse transcribed in full, so expressed TCRB transcripts were sequenced. TCRdb's copy holds only in-frame clones and misses some; the assay was immunoSEQ multiplex PCR. There are 350,000 to 450,000 clones in the sample; around 12% occur only once, and over 0.008% lies in the top ten. The chain combines TRBV15 with TRBJ2-3, with 7 nucleotides matching TRBD1. The clonotype was recovered from a woman in her late teens or twenties with type 1 diabetes. Sample: naive CD4+ T cells from blood. Written as DNA, the CDR3 is TGTGCCACCAGCAGAGCACCACAGGGGACAGATACGCAGTATTTT. Translating gives CATSRAPQGTDTQYF.